Listed below are T cell receptor beta chains from one sample, sequenced in a study of human T cells and chemical hapten exposure. One entry per CDR3 protein results from TCRdb running MiXCR on the RACE reads. The repertoire consists of about 45,000 distinct CDR3 sequences, with 3.5% to 4.5% occurring once and the leading ten covering around 5.8%. Sequences were obtained from whole blood. The receptors were sampled from a human donor in good health. Some clones in this sample may be carry-over from other donors' samples. CDR3s include the opening cysteine and the closing phenylalanine or tryptophan. A D gene is named only where the DNA matches it firmly. Clone sizes are given selectively: once, few, many, or a class where the clone is expanded.

D gene	V gene	clone size	J gene	CDR3 protein	CDR3 DNA
-	TRBV28	many	TRBJ2-4	CASSPRKGRTKNIQYF	TGTGCCAGCAGTCCCCGAAAGGGTCGAACCAAAAACATTCAGTACTTC
TRBD1	TRBV24-1	many	TRBJ2-2	CATSGQQGAVGELFF	TGTGCCACCAGTGGGCAACAGGGGGCCGTCGGGGAGCTGTTTTTT
-	TRBV7-6	few	TRBJ1-6	CASSLFQTGNSPLHF	TGTGCCAGCAGCTTATTCCAGACGGGAAATTCACCCCTCCACTTT
-	TRBV5-1	many	TRBJ1-2	CASSFWGDGYTF	TGCGCCAGCAGCTTTTGGGGGGATGGCTACACCTTC
TRBD2	TRBV5-1	many	TRBJ2-2	CASSLVTSGSPTGELFF	TGCGCCAGCAGCTTGGTGACTAGCGGATCTCCCACCGGGGAGCTGTTTTTT
-	TRBV7-2	few	TRBJ2-1	CASSSYGGLRYNEQFF	TGTGCCAGCAGCTCCTACGGCGGACTACGATACAATGAGCAGTTCTTC
-	TRBV18	few	TRBJ2-3	CASSPGSGGTQYF	TGTGCCAGCTCACCAGGGTCGGGCGGTACGCAGTATTTT
TRBD2	TRBV29-1	many	TRBJ2-2	CSVETSGRRTGELFF	TGCAGCGTTGAGACTAGCGGGAGACGGACCGGGGAGCTGTTTTTT
-	TRBV28	many	TRBJ2-7	CASSFRGSAGYF	TGTGCCAGCAGTTTTCGGGGGTCAGCGGGGTACTTC
-	TRBV20-1	-	TRBJ1-5	CSARVSGNQPQHF	TGCAGTGCTAGAGTGTCCGGGAATCAGCCCCAGCATTTT
-	TRBV28	many	TRBJ1-3	CASSDAFRSGNTIYF	TGTGCCAGCAGCGACGCTTTCCGCTCTGGAAACACCATATATTTT
-	TRBV6-5	many	TRBJ2-5	CASSSDPRKTQYF	TGTGCCAGCAGTTCCGACCCGCGGAAGACCCAGTACTTC
-	TRBV28	many	TRBJ2-3	CASIRRDFRDTQYF	TGTGCCAGCATTCGGAGGGATTTTAGGGATACGCAGTATTTT
-	TRBV5-1	medium-sized	TRBJ2-7	CASSLDGTVYEQYF	TGCGCCAGCAGCTTGGACGGGACCGTCTACGAGCAGTACTTC
-	TRBV28	many	TRBJ2-3	CASSFEGRRDTQYF	TGTGCCAGCAGTTTTGAAGGCCGGAGAGATACGCAGTATTTT
-	TRBV28	many	TRBJ1-2	CASSLVRLRTAVRGVGYTF	TGTGCCAGCAGTCTCGTTCGCCTCAGGACGGCCGTGAGGGGGGTTGGCTACACCTTC
TRBD1	TRBV5-4	few	TRBJ2-7	CASSLGTGLSYEQYF	TGTGCCAGCAGCTTGGGGACAGGGCTTTCCTACGAGCAGTACTTC
-	TRBV10-2	many	TRBJ1-3	CASRPARTGSSGNTIYF	TGCGCCAGCAGACCCGCCCGGACTGGGAGCTCTGGAAACACCATATATTTT
-	TRBV28	many	TRBJ1-1	CASSGSEAFF	TGTGCCAGCAGTGGATCTGAAGCTTTCTTT
-	TRBV4-1	few	TRBJ1-5	CASSRPGELLSNQPQHF	TGCGCCAGCAGCCGCCCAGGGGAGTTACTTAGCAATCAGCCCCAGCATTTT
TRBD2	TRBV29-1	few	TRBJ2-7	CSVRTSGSIYEQYF	TGCAGCGTGAGGACTAGCGGGAGTATCTACGAGCAGTACTTC
-	TRBV7-2	many	TRBJ2-2	CASSNSPGTHFTGELFF	TGTGCCAGCAGCAACTCTCCGGGAACACATTTCACCGGGGAGCTGTTTTTT
TRBD2	TRBV14	few	TRBJ2-1	CASSPPAGGFDEQFF	TGTGCCAGCAGCCCCCCAGCGGGAGGTTTCGATGAGCAGTTCTTC
TRBD2	TRBV20-1	few	TRBJ2-3	CSARSTSGPSTDTQYF	TGCAGTGCTAGATCCACTAGCGGTCCGAGCACAGATACGCAGTATTTT
TRBD2	TRBV4-2	many	TRBJ2-2	CASSQDVGGRFANTGELFF	TGTGCCAGCAGCCAAGACGTTGGCGGGAGGTTCGCGAACACCGGGGAGCTGTTTTTT
TRBD2	TRBV5-1	many	TRBJ2-2	CASSSGLAGPTGELFF	TGCGCCAGCAGCTCAGGACTAGCGGGACCTACCGGGGAGCTGTTTTTT
-	TRBV9	many	TRBJ1-2	CASSAPVQTNYGYTF	TGTGCCAGCAGCGCACCCGTGCAAACTAACTATGGCTACACCTTC
-	TRBV29-1	many	TRBJ1-1	CSTVTQKKAFF	TGCAGCACGGTGACTCAGAAAAAAGCTTTCTTT
-	TRBV6-1	few	TRBJ2-4	CASSEAPGGGDLAKNIQYF	TGTGCCAGCAGTGAAGCCCCAGGGGGAGGAGATCTAGCCAAAAACATTCAGTACTTC
TRBD1	TRBV6-5	many	TRBJ2-7	CASSPDRGPNEQYF	TGTGCCAGCAGTCCAGACAGGGGGCCGAACGAGCAGTACTTC
TRBD2	TRBV2	many	TRBJ2-7	CASFGTSGIEQYF	TGTGCCAGCTTCGGGACTAGCGGGATTGAGCAGTACTTC
-	TRBV14	many	TRBJ1-4	CASSQRPPAGNEKLFF	TGTGCCAGCAGCCAGCGGCCCCCAGCGGGAAATGAAAAACTGTTTTTT
-	TRBV6-5	many	TRBJ1-3	CAARSDGNTIYF	TGTGCCGCCCGGAGCGATGGAAACACCATATATTTT
-	TRBV28	many	TRBJ2-3	CASSLLGKTDTQYF	TGTGCCAGCAGTTTGTTGGGGAAGACAGATACGCAGTATTTT
-	TRBV5-1	many	TRBJ2-1	CASSPSGRNEQFF	TGCGCCAGCAGCCCATCGGGGCGCAATGAGCAGTTCTTC
-	TRBV5-1	few	TRBJ2-1	CASSGGLRAGKYNEQFF	TGCGCCAGCAGCGGAGGCCTCCGGGCGGGAAAATACAATGAGCAGTTCTTC
-	TRBV3-1	many	TRBJ2-7	CASSQLLGSYEQYF	TGTGCCAGCAGCCAGTTACTAGGATCCTACGAGCAGTACTTC
TRBD1	TRBV28	medium-sized	TRBJ1-5	CASRSPGQGASFPNQPQHF	TGTGCCAGCAGATCCCCCGGACAGGGGGCGTCGTTCCCCAATCAGCCCCAGCATTTT
-	TRBV27	many	TRBJ2-3	CASGISGASTDTQYF	TGTGCCAGCGGTATCAGCGGAGCTAGCACAGATACGCAGTATTTT
TRBD1	TRBV29-1	many	TRBJ2-1	CSVWGQGYNEQFF	TGCAGCGTGTGGGGACAGGGGTACAATGAGCAGTTCTTC
-	TRBV4-1	few	TRBJ2-6	CASSLTVSSGANVLTF	TGCGCCAGCAGCCTAACAGTTAGCTCTGGGGCCAACGTCCTGACTTTC
-	TRBV7-9	many	TRBJ2-7	CASSPRDSVHEQYF	TGTGCCAGCAGCCCTCGGGACTCCGTCCACGAGCAGTACTTC
-	TRBV28	many	TRBJ1-5	CATHEFRENQPQHF	TGTGCGACCCACGAGTTTCGGGAGAATCAGCCCCAGCATTTT
TRBD2	TRBV6-5	many	TRBJ2-3	CASSYSTSGSPGAQYF	TGTGCCAGCAGTTACTCGACTAGCGGGAGCCCCGGGGCGCAGTATTTT
TRBD1	TRBV6-2/TRBV6-3	many	TRBJ2-5	CASSTRTGQETQYF	TGTGCCAGCAGTACTCGGACAGGGCAAGAGACCCAGTACTTC
-	TRBV29-1	many	TRBJ2-4	CSVEEGGLAKNIQYF	TGCAGCGTTGAAGAAGGGGGACTAGCCAAAAACATTCAGTACTTC
-	TRBV7-3	-	TRBJ1-5	CASSLSGNQPQHF	TGTGCCAGCAGCTTATCTGGGAATCAGCCCCAGCATTTT
-	TRBV4-1	few	TRBJ2-1	CASSLLGGKSSYNEQFF	TGCGCCAGCAGCCTTCTCGGCGGGAAGAGCTCCTACAATGAGCAGTTCTTC
TRBD1	TRBV28	few	TRBJ1-2	CASSVTGGRDYGYTF	TGTGCCAGCAGTGTCACAGGGGGCAGGGACTATGGCTACACCTTC
-	TRBV14	many	TRBJ1-4	CASSQALYGTNEELFF	TGTGCCAGCAGCCAAGCCCTTTACGGAACTAATGAGGAACTGTTTTTT
TRBD2	TRBV4-1	many	TRBJ2-1	CASGRLTSGRLGVGQFF	TGCGCCAGCGGTCGACTAACTAGCGGGAGGCTCGGTGTGGGGCAGTTCTTC
-	TRBV5-1	many	TRBJ2-3	CASSLAGVTDTQYF	TGCGCCAGCAGCTTGGCGGGAGTCACAGATACGCAGTATTTT
TRBD1	TRBV28	many	TRBJ2-5	CASRPGGETQYF	TGTGCCAGCAGGCCAGGGGGAGAGACCCAGTACTTC
-	TRBV7-2	many	TRBJ1-2	CASSLTRDYGYTF	TGTGCCAGCAGCTTAACCAGGGACTATGGCTACACCTTC
TRBD2	TRBV28	many	TRBJ2-3	CASRIIAGVADTQYF	TGTGCCAGCAGAATCATAGCGGGAGTGGCAGATACGCAGTATTTT